This T cell receptor (beta chain) was sequenced during a study of cytomegalovirus exposure and HLA in healthy donors. After removal of 3 bases from V and 3 bases from J, the junction contained 5 bases not matched to a gene. CDR3 length: 14 amino acids. Germline CDR1 reads MGHRA; CDR2 reads YSYEKL. The protocol was immunoSEQ multiplex PCR, while the TCRdb copy is restricted to in-frame clones and leaves out a portion. The sample carries fewer than 350,000 clones, 88% recorded once. Sequencing was carried out using PBMCs. V gene TRBV4-1 combines with J gene TRBJ2-7; 7 bases are shared with TRBD1. This clonotype was sampled from a woman in her late teens or twenties in good health and CMV-seronegative. The CDR3 sequence: CASSHLAGGYEQYF. The CDR3 DNA follows: TGCGCCAGCAGCCACCTGGCAGGGGGCTACGAGCAGTACTTC.